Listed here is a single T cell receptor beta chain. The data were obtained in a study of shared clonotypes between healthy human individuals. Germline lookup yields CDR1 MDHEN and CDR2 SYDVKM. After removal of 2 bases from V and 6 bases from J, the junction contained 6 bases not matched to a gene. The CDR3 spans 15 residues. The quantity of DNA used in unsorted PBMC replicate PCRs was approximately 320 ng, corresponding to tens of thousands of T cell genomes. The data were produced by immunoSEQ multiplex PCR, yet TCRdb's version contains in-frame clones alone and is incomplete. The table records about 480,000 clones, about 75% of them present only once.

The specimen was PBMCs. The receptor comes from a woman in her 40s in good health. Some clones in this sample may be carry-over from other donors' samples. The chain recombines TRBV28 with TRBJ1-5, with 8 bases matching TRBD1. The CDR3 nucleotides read TGTGCCAGCAGTTTAAGGACAGGGTTCGGTCAGCCCCAGCATTTT. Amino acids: CASSLRTGFGQPQHF.